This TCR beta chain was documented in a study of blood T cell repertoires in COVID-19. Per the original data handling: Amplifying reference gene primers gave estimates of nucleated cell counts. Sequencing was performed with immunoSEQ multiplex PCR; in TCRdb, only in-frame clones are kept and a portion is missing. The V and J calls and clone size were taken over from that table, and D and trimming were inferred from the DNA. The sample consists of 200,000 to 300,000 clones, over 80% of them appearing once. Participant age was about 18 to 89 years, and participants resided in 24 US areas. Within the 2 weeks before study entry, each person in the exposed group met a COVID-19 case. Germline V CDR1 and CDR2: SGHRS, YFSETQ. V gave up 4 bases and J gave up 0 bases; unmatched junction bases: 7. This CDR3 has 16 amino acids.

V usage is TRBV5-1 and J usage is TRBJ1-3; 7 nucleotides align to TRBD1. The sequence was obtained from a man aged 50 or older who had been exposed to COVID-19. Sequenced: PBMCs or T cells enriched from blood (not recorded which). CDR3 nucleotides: TGCGCCAGCAGCCAGGGAGCAGGGGGCTCTGGAAACACCATATATTTT. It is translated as CASSQGAGGSGNTIYF.